This T cell receptor beta chain is drawn from a study of graft-versus-host responses after intestinal transplantation. Overall study: Recipients were given multivisceral, liver-intestinal, or isolated intestinal transplants. The whole recipient group had anti-thymocyte globulin induction followed by tacrolimus and steroids for around three years.

Plating combined 200,000 CFSE-labeled responder cells with 200,000 irradiated, violet-dye-labeled stimulator cells. The reaction was completed, and proliferating CFSE-low CD3+CD4+ and CD3+CD8+ responders were then sorted. Using immunoSEQ multiplex PCR, the repertoire was profiled, and TCRdb retains in-frame clones only, with some absent. Here the sample spans 17,000 or so clones, around 41% being singletons. V shed 1 base and J shed 4 bases, with 16 bases lying between them. Germline values: CDR1 SEHNR, CDR2 FQNEAQ (reference sequence). The CDR3 has 16 amino acids. Study-level findings and limits: GvH clones surfaced in recipient marrow, some emerging earlier in ileum or blood.

The sequencing used alloreactive CD8+ T cells from a mixed lymphocyte reaction culture, collected before intestinal transplant. Subset reported: CFSE-low proliferating T cells sorted from approximately six-day pre-transplant mixed lymphocyte reaction (GvH or HvG direction). The receptor was derived from a human patient who received an intestinal transplant. This sequence joins TRBV7-9 and TRBJ1-2; D is ambiguous. The CDR3 bases are TGTGCCAGCAGCTTAGGCCGCACCCCTGGCAGCTATGGCTACACCTTC. Protein sequence: CASSLGRTPGSYGYTF. The full variable domain, with the rest looked up from reference TRBV7-9 and TRBJ1-2, is DTGVSQNPRHKITKRGQNVTFRCDPISEHNRLYWYRQTLGQGPEFLTYFQNEAQLEKSRLLSDRFSAERPKGSFSTLEIQRTEQGDSAMYLCASSLGRTPGSYGYTFGSGTRLTVV.